What follows describes a single T cell receptor (beta chain). Many counts were recorded for this clonotype. This clone's antigen is unknown. Base-call qualities are not available, and no considerably larger clone is one nucleotide away. Trimming leaves V shorter by 5 bases and J shorter by 5 bases, with the junction holding 18 bases beyond the gene matches. The CDR3 contains 18 residues, cysteine and phenylalanine counted. CDR3 DNA only is kept here, 54 bases in frame from base 1. The germline V gene gives CDR1 as SGHTA and CDR2 as FQGNSA. Sequenced on an Illumina HiSeq 1500. The public reads were quality trimmed at Q25 with fastp and then assembled into clones with MiXCR by TCRdb, keeping productive beta chains. Duplicate CDR3 protein sequences are folded into a single record with the most common DNA and genes. The sample table contains approximately 500,000 distinct CDR3 sequences; only one count was recorded for more than 15% of them. Clones ranked in the top ten supply roughly a quarter of the sample.

This entry is derived from a study of T cell repertoires in cytomegalovirus infection (dated by TCRdb to about 2019). About the study as a whole: The HLA type of each donor mattered for the analysis, because public TCR beta signatures pointed to carriage of CMV infection along with the matching HLA type. The paper's findings and limits, for the study overall: The ex vivo response was dominated by HLA-C-restricted CMV-specific TCR beta clonotypes, which also provided the single most frequent clonotype in two of eight donors. In both this cohort and an independent cohort of 352 donors, the cumulative frequency of public TCR beta family members distinguished carriers of CMV infection plus the relevant HLA type.

Sequencing input: CD8+ T cells from PBMCs. This TCR was recovered from a human donor in good health (CMV status not recorded). Some clones in this sample may be carry-over from other donors' samples. The V and J genes are TRBV7-2 and TRBJ2-3; 8 middle bases align to TRBD2. The CDR3 sequence is CASSLGVLAGYIGDTQYF. In nucleotide form, the sequence is TGTGCCAGCAGCCTAGGGGTATTAGCGGGGTACATCGGAGATACGCAGTATTTT.